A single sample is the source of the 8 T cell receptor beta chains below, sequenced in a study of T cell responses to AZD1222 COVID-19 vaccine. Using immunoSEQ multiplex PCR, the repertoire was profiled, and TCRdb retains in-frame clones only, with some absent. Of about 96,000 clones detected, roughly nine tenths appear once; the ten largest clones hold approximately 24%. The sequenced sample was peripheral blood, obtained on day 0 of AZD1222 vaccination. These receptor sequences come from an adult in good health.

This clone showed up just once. The CDR3 nucleotides read TGTGCCAGTAGTATAAGGGGCGGTGGCTACACCTTC. This gives the protein CASSIRGGGYTF. The chain recombines TRBV19 with TRBJ1-2; a possible D gene is TRBD1 (5 bases). Germline assignment: CDR1 LNHDA and CDR2 SQIVND (reference sequence). V lost 2 bases and J 7 bases, leaving 8 bases between the germline ends. The CDR3 consists of 12 residues.

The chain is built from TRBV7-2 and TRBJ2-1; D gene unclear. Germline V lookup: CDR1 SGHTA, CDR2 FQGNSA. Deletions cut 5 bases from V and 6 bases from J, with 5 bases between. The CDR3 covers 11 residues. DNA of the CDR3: TGTGCCAGCAGCCCCGCCAATGAGCAGTTCTTC. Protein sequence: CASSPANEQFF.

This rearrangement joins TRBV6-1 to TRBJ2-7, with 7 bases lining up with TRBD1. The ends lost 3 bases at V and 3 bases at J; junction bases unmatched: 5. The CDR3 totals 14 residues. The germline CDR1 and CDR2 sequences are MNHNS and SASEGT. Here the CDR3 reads CASSDRQGIYEQYF. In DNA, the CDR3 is TGTGCCAGCAGTGACCGACAGGGAATCTACGAGCAGTACTTC.

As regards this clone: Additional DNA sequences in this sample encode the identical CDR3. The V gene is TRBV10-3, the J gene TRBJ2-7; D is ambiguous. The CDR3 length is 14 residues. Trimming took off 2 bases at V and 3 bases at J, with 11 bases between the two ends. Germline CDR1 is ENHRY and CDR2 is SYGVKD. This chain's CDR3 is CAISEPRQGYEQYF. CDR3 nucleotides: TGTGCCATCAGTGAGCCCCGGCAAGGCTACGAGCAGTACTTC.

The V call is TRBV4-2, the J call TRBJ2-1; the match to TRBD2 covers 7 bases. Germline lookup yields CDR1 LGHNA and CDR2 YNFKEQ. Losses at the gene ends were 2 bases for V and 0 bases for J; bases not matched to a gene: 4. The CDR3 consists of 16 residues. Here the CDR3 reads CASSQTLAASYNEQFF. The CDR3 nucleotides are TGTGCCAGCAGCCAAACCCTAGCGGCCTCCTACAATGAGCAGTTCTTC.

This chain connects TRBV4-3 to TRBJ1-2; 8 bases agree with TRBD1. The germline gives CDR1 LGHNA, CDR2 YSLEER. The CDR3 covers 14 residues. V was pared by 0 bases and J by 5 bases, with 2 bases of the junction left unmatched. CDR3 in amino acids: CASSQDTGGYGYTF. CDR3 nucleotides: TGCGCCAGCAGCCAAGATACAGGGGGGTATGGCTACACCTTC.

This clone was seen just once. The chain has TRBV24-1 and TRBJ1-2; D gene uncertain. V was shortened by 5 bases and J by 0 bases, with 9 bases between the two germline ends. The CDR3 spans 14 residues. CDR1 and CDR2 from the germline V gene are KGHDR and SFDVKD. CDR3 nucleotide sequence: TGTGCCACCAGTGGGCCTTGGGCTAACTATGGCTACACCTTC. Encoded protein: CATSGPWANYGYTF.

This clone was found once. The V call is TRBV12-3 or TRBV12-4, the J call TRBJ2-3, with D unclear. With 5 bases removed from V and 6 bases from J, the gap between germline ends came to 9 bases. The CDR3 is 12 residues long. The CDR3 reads CASSRGWDTQYF. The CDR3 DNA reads TGTGCCAGCAGTCGAGGTTGGGATACGCAGTATTTT.